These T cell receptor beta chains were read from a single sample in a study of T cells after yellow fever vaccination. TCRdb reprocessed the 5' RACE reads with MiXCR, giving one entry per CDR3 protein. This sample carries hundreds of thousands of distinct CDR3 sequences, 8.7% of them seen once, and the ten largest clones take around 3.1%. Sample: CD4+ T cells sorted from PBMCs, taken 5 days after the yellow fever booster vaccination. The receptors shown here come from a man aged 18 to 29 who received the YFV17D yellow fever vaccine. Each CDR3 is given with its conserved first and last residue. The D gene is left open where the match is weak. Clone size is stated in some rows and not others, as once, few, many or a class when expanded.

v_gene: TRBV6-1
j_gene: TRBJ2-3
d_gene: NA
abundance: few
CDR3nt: TGTGCCAGCAGTGAATCCGGAGATACGCAGTATTTT
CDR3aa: CASSESGDTQYF

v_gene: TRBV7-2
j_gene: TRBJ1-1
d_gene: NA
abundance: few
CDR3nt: TGTGCCAGCAGCTCCTGGTGGGGGATGAACACTGAAGCTTTCTTT
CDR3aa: CASSSWWGMNTEAFF

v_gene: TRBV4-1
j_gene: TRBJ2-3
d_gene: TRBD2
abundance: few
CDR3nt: TGCGCCAGCAGCCATCCTGTAGCGGGGGGGCGCAGAGGGTCGCAGTATTTT
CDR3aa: CASSHPVAGGRRGSQYF

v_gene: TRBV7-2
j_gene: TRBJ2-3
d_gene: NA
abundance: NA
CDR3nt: TGTGCCAGCAGGTCCCCGGGGGCGCGAACAGATACGCAGTATTTT
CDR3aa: CASRSPGARTDTQYF

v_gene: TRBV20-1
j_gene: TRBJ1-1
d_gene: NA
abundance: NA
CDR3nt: TGCAGTGCTAGAGATGTTCTGGACACTGAAGCTTTCTTT
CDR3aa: CSARDVLDTEAFF

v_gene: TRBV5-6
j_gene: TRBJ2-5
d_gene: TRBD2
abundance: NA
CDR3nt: TGTGCCAGCAGACCGGGACTACTGTACCAAGAGACCCAGTACTTC
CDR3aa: CASRPGLLYQETQYF

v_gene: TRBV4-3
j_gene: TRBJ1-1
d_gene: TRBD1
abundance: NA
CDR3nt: TGCGCCAGCAGCCAAGAGACGGGACAGGGACCTTTCTTT
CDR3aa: CASSQETGQGPFF

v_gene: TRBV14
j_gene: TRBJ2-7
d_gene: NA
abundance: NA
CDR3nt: TGTGCCAGCAGCCAAGATGGATGGGGGCCCGACTTGGGGCCCTACGAGCAGTACTTC
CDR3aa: CASSQDGWGPDLGPYEQYF

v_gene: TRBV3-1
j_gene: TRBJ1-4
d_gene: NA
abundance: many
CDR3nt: TGTGCCAGCAGTCTCACATCTACTAATGAAAAACTGTTTTTT
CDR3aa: CASSLTSTNEKLFF

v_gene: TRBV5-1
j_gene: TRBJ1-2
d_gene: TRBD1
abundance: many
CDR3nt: TGCGCCAGCAGCTTGGACGGGACAGCCCTTGGAGGCTACACCTTC
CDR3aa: CASSLDGTALGGYTF

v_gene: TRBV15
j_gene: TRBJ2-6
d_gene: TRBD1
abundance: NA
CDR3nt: TGTGCCACCAGCAGGACAGGGACCGGGGCCAACGTCCTGACTTTC
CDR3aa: CATSRTGTGANVLTF

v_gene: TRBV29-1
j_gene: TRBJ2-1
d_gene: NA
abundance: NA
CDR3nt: TGCAGCGGGGCGAGTTCCTACGAGCAGTTCTTC
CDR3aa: CSGASSYEQFF

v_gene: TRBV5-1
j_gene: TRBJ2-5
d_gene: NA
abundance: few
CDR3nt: TGCGCCAGCAGGATTGGCAGCCAAGAGACCCAGTACTTC
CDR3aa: CASRIGSQETQYF

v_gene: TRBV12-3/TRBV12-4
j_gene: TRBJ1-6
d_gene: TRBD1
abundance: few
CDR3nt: TGTGCCAGCAGAGCCCCCCGAGACAGGGGGGAGAATTCACCCCTCCACTTT
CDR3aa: CASRAPRDRGENSPLHF

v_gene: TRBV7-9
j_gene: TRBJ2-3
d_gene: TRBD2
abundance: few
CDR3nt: TGTGCCAGCAGCGCACTAGCGGGGGTTGCAGATACGCAGTATTTT
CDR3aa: CASSALAGVADTQYF

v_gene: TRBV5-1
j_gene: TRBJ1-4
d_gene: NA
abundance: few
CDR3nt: TGCGCCAGCAGCTTACAAGCCGATGCTGAAAAACTGTTTTTT
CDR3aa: CASSLQADAEKLFF

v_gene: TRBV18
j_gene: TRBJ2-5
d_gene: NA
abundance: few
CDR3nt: TGTGCCAGCTCACCACAAGGGGTCCAAGAGACCCAGTACTTC
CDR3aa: CASSPQGVQETQYF